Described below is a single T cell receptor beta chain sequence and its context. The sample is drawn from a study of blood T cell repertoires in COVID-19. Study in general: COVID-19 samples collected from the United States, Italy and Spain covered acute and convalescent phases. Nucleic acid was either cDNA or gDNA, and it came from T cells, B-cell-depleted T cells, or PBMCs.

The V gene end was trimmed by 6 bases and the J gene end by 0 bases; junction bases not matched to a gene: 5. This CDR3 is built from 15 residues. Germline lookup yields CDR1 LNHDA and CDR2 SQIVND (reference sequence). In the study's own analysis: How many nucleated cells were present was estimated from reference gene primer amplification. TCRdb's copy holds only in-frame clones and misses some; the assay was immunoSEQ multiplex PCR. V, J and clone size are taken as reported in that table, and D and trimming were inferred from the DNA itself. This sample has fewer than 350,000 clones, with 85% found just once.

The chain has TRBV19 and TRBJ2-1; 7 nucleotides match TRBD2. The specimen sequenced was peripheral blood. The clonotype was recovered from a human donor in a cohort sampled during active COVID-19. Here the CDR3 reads CASRPLANSYNEQFF. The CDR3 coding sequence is TGTGCCAGTAGACCACTAGCGAACTCCTACAATGAGCAGTTCTTC.